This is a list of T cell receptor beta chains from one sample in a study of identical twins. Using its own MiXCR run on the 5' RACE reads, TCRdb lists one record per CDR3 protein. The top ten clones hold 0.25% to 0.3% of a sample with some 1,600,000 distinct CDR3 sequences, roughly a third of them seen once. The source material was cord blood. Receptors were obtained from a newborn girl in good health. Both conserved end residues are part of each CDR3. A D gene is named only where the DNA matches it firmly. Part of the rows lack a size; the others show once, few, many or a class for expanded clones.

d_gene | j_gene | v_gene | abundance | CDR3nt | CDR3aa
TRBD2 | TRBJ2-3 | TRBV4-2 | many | TGTGCCAGCAGCCAGGGACTAGCGGTGGGAGATACGCAGTATTTT | CASSQGLAVGDTQYF
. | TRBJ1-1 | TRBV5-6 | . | TGTGCCAGCAGCCCTCACGAGAACACTGAAGCTTTCTTT | CASSPHENTEAFF
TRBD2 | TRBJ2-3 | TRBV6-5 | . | TGTGCCAGCAGTTACTCGATCGACCGGATTTCCAGCGGGAGGGGAAGCACAGATACGCAGTATTTT | CASSYSIDRISSGRGSTDTQYF
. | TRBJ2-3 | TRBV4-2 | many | TGTGCCAGCAGCCAAGAGGGACATAGCGGAGATACGCAGTATTTT | CASSQEGHSGDTQYF
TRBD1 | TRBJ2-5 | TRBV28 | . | TGTGCCAGCAGTTACCAGGGGGCTTACCAAGAGACCCAGTACTTC | CASSYQGAYQETQYF
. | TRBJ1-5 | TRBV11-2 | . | TGTGCCAGCAGGCCCAGGGCGGGCAATCAGCCCCAGCATTTT | CASRPRAGNQPQHF
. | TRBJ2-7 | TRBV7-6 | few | TGTGCCAGCAGCTTAGGTGCCCCTAGCGCGTCCTACGAGCAGTACTTC | CASSLGAPSASYEQYF
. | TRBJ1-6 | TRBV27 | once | TGTGCCAGCAGTTTAAGGTGGAGGGCTAGGGCGAATTCACCCCTCCACTTT | CASSLRWRARANSPLHF
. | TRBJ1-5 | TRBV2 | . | TGTGCCAGCTCCCGGGACGGGGGGTATCAGCCCCAGCATTTT | CASSRDGGYQPQHF
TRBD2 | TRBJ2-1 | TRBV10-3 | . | TGTGCCATCAGTAACCATAGCGGGAGAGGCGAGCAGTTCTTC | CAISNHSGRGEQFF
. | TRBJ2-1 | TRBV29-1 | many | TGCAGCGTTGGGGGGACTCCGAACAATGAGCAGTTCTTC | CSVGGTPNNEQFF
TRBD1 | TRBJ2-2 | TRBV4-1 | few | TGCGCCAGCAGCTTGCGACAGGGTTACGCGAACACCGGGGAGCTGTTTTTT | CASSLRQGYANTGELFF
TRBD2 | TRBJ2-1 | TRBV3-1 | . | TGTGCCAGCAGTCGGACTAGCGGAGCAGGCAATGAGCAGTTCTTC | CASSRTSGAGNEQFF
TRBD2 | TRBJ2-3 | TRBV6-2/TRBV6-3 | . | TGTGCCAGCAGTTACTTCGGGACTAGCGGACGGACAGATACGCAGTATTTT | CASSYFGTSGRTDTQYF
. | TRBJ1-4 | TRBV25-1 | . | TGTGCCAGCAGTGACCCTCCAACGAGGGGGGAAAAACTGTTTTTT | CASSDPPTRGEKLFF
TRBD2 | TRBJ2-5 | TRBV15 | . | TGTGCCACCAGCAGAGGCGGGAGAGGTGGGGAGACCCAGTACTTC | CATSRGGRGGETQYF
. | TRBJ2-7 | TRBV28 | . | TGTGCCAGCAGCCGGACGGGACTCCTCTCCTACGAGCAGTACTTC | CASSRTGLLSYEQYF
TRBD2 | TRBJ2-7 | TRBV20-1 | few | TGCAGTGCTAGGAGTAGCGGGGGCTACGAGCAGTACTTC | CSARSSGGYEQYF
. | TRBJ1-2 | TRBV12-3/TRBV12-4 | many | TGTGCCAGCAGTCACTATGGCTACACCTTC | CASSHYGYTF
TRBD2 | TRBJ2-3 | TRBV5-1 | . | TGCGCCAGCAGGGATGGCGGGAGCACAGATGCGCAGTATTTT | CASRDGGSTDAQYF